This T cell receptor (beta chain) is from a study of blood T cell repertoires in COVID-19. About the study: The study drew acute and convalescent COVID-19 samples from the United States, Italy and Spain. Sample material is recorded as cDNA or gDNA derived from T cells, B-cell-depleted T cells, or PBMCs.

Germline-derived CDR1 and CDR2 are SGDLS and YYNGEE. V was cut by 2 bases and J by 3 bases, with 12 bases left in between. The CDR3 length is 15 residues. In the original workflow: Estimation of nucleated cell counts was performed using reference gene primer amplification. Sequenced by immunoSEQ multiplex PCR; TCRdb stores in-frame clones only, minus some. V and J calls and clone size are copied from that table; D and trimming were computed from the DNA. The sample carries some 20,000 clones, nearly 90% recorded once. The specimen sequenced was peripheral blood. The sequence derives from a human donor with active COVID-19. The donor label of this sample is uncertain. The gene calls are TRBV9 and TRBJ2-1, with D tentatively TRBD2 (6 bases). The CDR3 coding sequence is TGTGCCAGCAGCGTGGGCGGAGGGAACTACAATGAGCAGTTCTTC. Translation gives CASSVGGGNYNEQFF. Full variable domain (remainder filled in from reference TRBV9 and TRBJ2-1): DSGVTQTPKHLITATGQRVTLRCSPRSGDLSVYWYQQSLDQGLQFLIQYYNGEERAKGNILERFSAQQFPDLHSELNLSSLELGDSALYFCASSVGGGNYNEQFFGPGTRLTVL.